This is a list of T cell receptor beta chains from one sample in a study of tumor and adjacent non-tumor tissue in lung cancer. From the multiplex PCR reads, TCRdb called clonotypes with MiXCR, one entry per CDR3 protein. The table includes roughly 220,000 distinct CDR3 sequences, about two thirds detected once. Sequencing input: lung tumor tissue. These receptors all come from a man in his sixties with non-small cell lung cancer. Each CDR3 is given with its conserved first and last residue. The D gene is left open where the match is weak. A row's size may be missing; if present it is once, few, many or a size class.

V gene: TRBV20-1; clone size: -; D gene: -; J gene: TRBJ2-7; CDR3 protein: CSARPAQGRHKQYF; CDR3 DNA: TGCAGTGCTAGACCGGCTCAGGGGAGGCATAAGCAGTACTTC
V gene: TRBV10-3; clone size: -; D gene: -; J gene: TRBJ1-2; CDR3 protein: CAISDSTLYGYTF; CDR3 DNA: TGTGCCATCAGTGATTCGACACTCTATGGCTACACCTTC
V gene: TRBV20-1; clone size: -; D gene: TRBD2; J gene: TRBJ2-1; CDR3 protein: CSAFDLAGGPNEQFF; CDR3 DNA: TGCAGTGCTTTCGATTTAGCGGGAGGACCCAATGAGCAGTTCTTC
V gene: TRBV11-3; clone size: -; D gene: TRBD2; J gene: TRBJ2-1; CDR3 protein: CASSLGLAGGLQNDNEQLF; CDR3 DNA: TGTGCCAGCAGCTTAGGGCTAGCGGGAGGCCTCCAAAACGACAATGAGCAGTTATTC
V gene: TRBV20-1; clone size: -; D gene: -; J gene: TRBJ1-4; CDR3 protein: CSSRGETATNEKLFF; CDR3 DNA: TGCAGTTCTAGAGGCGAGACAGCAACTAATGAAAAACTGTTTTTT
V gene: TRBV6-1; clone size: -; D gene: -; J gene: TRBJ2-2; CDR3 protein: CASTERRGYTGELLF; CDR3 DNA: TGTGCCAGCACTGAACGGAGGGGCTACACCGGGGAGCTGTTGTTT
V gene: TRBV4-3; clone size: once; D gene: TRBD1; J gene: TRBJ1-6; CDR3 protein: CAISQVGTGYSPFHF; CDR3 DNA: TGCGCCATCAGCCAAGTCGGGACAGGCTATTCACCCTTCCACTTT
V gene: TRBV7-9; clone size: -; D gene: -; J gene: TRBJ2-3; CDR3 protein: CASSLGGRTDTHYF; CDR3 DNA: TGTGCCAGCAGCTTGGGCGGGCGCACAGATACGCATTATTTT
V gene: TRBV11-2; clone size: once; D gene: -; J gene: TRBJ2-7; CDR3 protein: CASSFLDPSLEQYF; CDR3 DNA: TGTGCCAGCAGCTTCCTGGACCCCTCCCTCGAGCAGTATTTC
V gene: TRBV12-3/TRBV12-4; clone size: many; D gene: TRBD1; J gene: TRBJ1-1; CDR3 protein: CASDRGRMDTEAFF; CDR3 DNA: TGTGCCAGCGACAGGGGGCGTATGGACACTGAAGCTTTCTTT
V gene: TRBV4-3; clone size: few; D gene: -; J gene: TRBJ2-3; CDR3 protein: CASSQTGPSDTQYF; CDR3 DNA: TGCGCCAGCAGTCAGACGGGCCCATCAGATACGCAGTATTTT
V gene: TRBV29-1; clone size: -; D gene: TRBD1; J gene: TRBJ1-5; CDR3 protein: CSVEDRGEGPQHF; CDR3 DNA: TGCAGTGTCGAGGACAGGGGGGAAGGGCCCCAGCATTTT
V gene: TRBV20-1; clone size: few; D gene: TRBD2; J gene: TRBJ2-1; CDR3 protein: CSALSGGAENEQFF; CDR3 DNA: TGCAGTGCCCTTAGCGGGGGGGCGGAAAATGAGCAGTTCTTC
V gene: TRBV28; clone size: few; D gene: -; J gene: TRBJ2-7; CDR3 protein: CASSFGGRGEQYF; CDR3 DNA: TGTGCCAGCAGTTTTGGGGGAAGAGGCGAGCAGTACTTC
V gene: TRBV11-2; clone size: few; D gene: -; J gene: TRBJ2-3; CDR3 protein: CASSLRTGHTGTRYF; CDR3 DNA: TGTGCCAGCAGCTTAAGAACAGGACACACAGGTACGCGGTATTTT
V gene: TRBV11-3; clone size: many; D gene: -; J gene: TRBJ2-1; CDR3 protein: CASSRDNEQFF; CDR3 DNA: TGTGCCAGCAGCCGGGACAATGAGCAGTTCTTC
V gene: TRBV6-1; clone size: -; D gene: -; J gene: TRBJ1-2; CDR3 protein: CASSPVGGSYGYTF; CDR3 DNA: TGTGCCAGCAGTCCGGTGGGGGGTTCCTACGGTTACACCTTC
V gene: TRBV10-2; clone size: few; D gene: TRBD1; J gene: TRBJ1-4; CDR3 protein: CASSDPLGQGVEKLFF; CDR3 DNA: TGCGCCAGCAGTGACCCCCTGGGACAGGGTGTTGAAAAACTGTTTTTT
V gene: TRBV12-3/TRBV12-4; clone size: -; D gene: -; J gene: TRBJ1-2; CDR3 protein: CASRPLRTQGSDGYTF; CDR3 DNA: TGTGCCAGCAGACCACTTAGGACCCAGGGAAGTGATGGCTACACCTTC
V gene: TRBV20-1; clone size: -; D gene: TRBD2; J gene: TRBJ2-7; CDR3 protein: CSAIWASGEQYF; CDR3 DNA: TGCAGTGCAATCTGGGCTAGCGGGGAGCAGTACTTC
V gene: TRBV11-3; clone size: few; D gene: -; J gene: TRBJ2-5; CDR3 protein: CVSSSGPVQETQYF; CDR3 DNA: TGTGTCAGTAGCTCGGGACCGGTCCAAGAGACCCAGTACTTC
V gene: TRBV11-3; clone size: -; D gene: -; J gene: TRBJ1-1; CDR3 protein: CASSLMKENTEAFF; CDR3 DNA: TGTGCCAGTAGCTTAATGAAGGAAAACACTGAAGCTTTCTTT
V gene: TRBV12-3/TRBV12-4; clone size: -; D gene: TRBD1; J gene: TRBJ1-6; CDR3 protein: CASRGQGRDSPRHF; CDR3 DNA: TGTGCCAGCAGGGGACAGGGAAGGGATTCACCCCGCCACTTT
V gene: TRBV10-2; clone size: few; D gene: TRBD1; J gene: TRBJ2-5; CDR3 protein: CASSERQGANQETQYF; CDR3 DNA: TGCGCCAGCAGTGAGAGACAGGGGGCGAATCAAGAGACCCAGTACTTC